Listed below are T cell receptor beta chains from one sample, sequenced in a study of immune cell composition in non-small cell lung cancer. The data were produced by immunoSEQ multiplex PCR, yet TCRdb's version contains in-frame clones alone and is incomplete. The table records around 6,500 clones, about two thirds of them present only once. Sample: non-adjacent lung tissue. The source is a human donor with non-small cell lung cancer. CDR3s include the opening cysteine and the closing phenylalanine or tryptophan. A D gene is named only where the DNA matches it firmly. Expanded clones get a size class; other rows say once, few or many, or leave the size out.

NA	TRBV6-1	TRBJ2-5	NA	CASRPQTTVETQYF	TGTGCCAGCAGGCCTCAAACCACGGTGGAGACCCAGTACTTC
few	TRBV7-9	TRBJ2-6	TRBD1	CASSPGQGSGANVLTF	TGTGCCAGCAGCCCGGGACAGGGGTCTGGGGCCAACGTCCTGACTTTC
NA	TRBV5-1	TRBJ1-4	TRBD1	CASSLVTGGATNEKLFF	TGCGCCAGCAGCTTGGTTACAGGGGGCGCGACTAATGAAAAACTGTTTTTT
NA	TRBV7-9	TRBJ2-7	NA	CASSQGSYEQYF	TGTGCCAGCAGCCAGGGATCTTACGAGCAGTACTTC
few	TRBV9	TRBJ1-2	TRBD1	CASSPAGTGMDGYTF	TGTGCCAGCAGCCCCGCCGGGACAGGGATGGATGGCTACACCTTC
large	TRBV5-5	TRBJ1-5	NA	CASSLYGAQPQHF	TGTGCCAGCAGCTTGTATGGGGCTCAGCCCCAGCATTTT
NA	TRBV5-3	TRBJ2-7	TRBD2	CARSLDGTSGSYEQYF	TGTGCCAGAAGCTTGGACGGGACTAGCGGATCCTACGAGCAGTACTTC
few	TRBV28	TRBJ2-5	NA	CASSFIFGRGQGGETQYF	TGTGCCAGCAGTTTCATTTTCGGTCGGGGCCAGGGAGGTGAGACCCAGTACTTC
NA	TRBV6-6	TRBJ2-1	TRBD1	CASKRTGQGGNEQFF	TGTGCCAGCAAGAGAACGGGACAGGGTGGAAATGAGCAGTTCTTC
NA	TRBV14	TRBJ2-3	NA	CASSQDDEGRRDTQYF	TGTGCCAGCAGCCAAGATGATGAAGGGAGGAGAGATACGCAGTATTTT
NA	TRBV6-9	TRBJ1-1	NA	CASSYHRVAFF	TGTGCCAGCAGTTACCACCGGGTAGCTTTCTTT
NA	TRBV7-9	TRBJ1-4	TRBD1	CASSVLKGQGLNEKLFF	TGTGCCAGCAGCGTCCTTAAGGGACAGGGACTTAATGAAAAACTGTTTTTT
NA	TRBV5-1	TRBJ2-1	NA	CASSLRVGLHEQFF	TGCGCCAGCAGCTTGCGGGTAGGATTACATGAGCAGTTCTTC
once	TRBV4-2	TRBJ2-3	NA	CASSSPLDTQYF	TGTGCCAGCAGCTCCCCCTTGGATACGCAGTATTTT
NA	TRBV2	TRBJ1-2	NA	CASSSTGWRNYYGYTF	TGTGCCAGCAGCTCAACAGGGTGGAGGAATTACTATGGCTACACCTTC
medium-sized	TRBV11-2	TRBJ2-7	TRBD2	CASSLYGGAFYEQYF	TGTGCCAGCAGCTTATACGGGGGGGCATTCTACGAGCAGTACTTC
NA	TRBV11-3	TRBJ2-7	TRBD2	CASTIAGGYEQYF	TGTGCCAGCACCATAGCGGGAGGATACGAGCAGTACTTC
once	TRBV9	TRBJ2-7	NA	CASSGRAPSYEQYF	TGTGCCAGCAGCGGCAGGGCTCCCTCCTACGAGCAGTACTTC
few	TRBV2	TRBJ1-1	NA	CASSEQATEAFF	TGTGCCAGCAGTGAGCAGGCCACTGAAGCTTTCTTT
NA	TRBV6-1	TRBJ2-7	TRBD1	CASSEGDSSYEQYF	TGTGCCAGCAGTGAAGGGGACAGCTCCTACGAGCAGTACTTC